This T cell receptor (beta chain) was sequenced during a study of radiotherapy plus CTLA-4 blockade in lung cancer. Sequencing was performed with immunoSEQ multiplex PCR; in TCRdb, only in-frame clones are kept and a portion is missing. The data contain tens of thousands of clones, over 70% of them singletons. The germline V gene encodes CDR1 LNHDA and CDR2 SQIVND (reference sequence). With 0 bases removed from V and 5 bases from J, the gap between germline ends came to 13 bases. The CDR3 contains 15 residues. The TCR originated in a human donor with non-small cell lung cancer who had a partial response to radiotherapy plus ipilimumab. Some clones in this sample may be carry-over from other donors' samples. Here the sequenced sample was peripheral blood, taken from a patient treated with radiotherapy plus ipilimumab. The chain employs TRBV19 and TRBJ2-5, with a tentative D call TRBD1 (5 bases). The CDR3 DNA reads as TGTGCCAGTAGTATAGATAGCCAGGGCTGGGAGACCCAGTACTTC. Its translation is CASSIDSQGWETQYF.